This T cell receptor (beta chain) was obtained from a study of Graves' ophthalmopathy and Graves' hyperthyroidism. Study findings and constraints: Most thyroid clonotypes with frequency above 0.001 were detected in blood too.

Ten or more counts support this clonotype. Its antigen is currently unknown. The germline CDR1 and CDR2 sequences are SNHLY and FYNNEI. Trimming shortened V by 1 base and J by 3 bases, and 6 bases separated the two germline ends. The CDR3 totals 13 residues. Transcripts of RNA were the source for amplifying TCR beta CDR3 regions. An initial RT-PCR round employing HTBI primers preceded a second-round multiplex PCR. TCRdb itself ran the multiplex PCR reads through MiXCR, one entry per CDR3 protein. Here the sample spans approximately 700,000 distinct CDR3 sequences, roughly 40% being singletons. The V call is TRBV2, the J call TRBJ1-1, with no clear D. The specimen sequenced was peripheral blood. This TCR was recovered from an adult man with Graves' ophthalmopathy. The CDR3 coding sequence is TGTGCCAGCAGTGAAGTTGGGGACACTGAAGCTTTCTTT. This codes for CASSEVGDTEAFF.